This entry is about one T cell receptor beta chain. Sequencing was performed with immunoSEQ multiplex PCR; in TCRdb, only in-frame clones are kept and a portion is missing. The sample lists tens of thousands of clones; around nine tenths were seen once. These data belong to a study of T cell changes during pregnancy in multiple sclerosis. The ends were cut back, 0 bases at V and 5 bases at J, with 9 bases in the middle. Germline assignment: CDR1 SGHRS and CDR2 YFSETQ. The CDR3 is 13 residues long. V is TRBV5-1 and J is TRBJ2-7, with D perhaps TRBD2 (7 bases). Source: CD4+ T cells from peripheral blood mononuclear cells, taken before pregnancy. The origin of this receptor is a female donor with multiple sclerosis, enrolled in a pregnancy study. The CDR3 DNA reads as TGCGCCAGCAGCTTGGAGGGGGGGGACGAGCAGTACTTC. Protein product: CASSLEGGDEQYF.